What follows describes a single T cell receptor beta chain. Its cognate antigen has yet to be identified. Base quality data are lacking; no much larger clone is found one base away. From the germline V gene (reference sequence), CDR1 is SEHNR and CDR2 is FQNEAQ. From its cysteine to its phenylalanine, the CDR3 spans 15 amino acids. Kept here is only the CDR3 DNA, which spans 45 bases and is read in frame from base 1. For this chain, trimming is 4 bases at the V end and 4 bases at the J end, and the number of junction bases without a gene match is 6. TCRbeta CDR3 regions were amplified from genomic DNA by means of the immunoSEQ Assay, a bias-controlled multiplex PCR. Per the original workflow: Within the assay, amplification of reference gene primers was used to estimate how many nucleated cells each sample contained. Sequence reads were collapsed and filtered to measure the absolute abundance of every unique TCRbeta CDR3 rearrangement. For each sample, productive Simpson clonality was calculated by taking the square root of Simpson's diversity index across productive rearrangements. Entries here come from immuneACCESS through TCRdb and include only in-frame sequences with V and J called. Some clones fail to appear in such tables; in the studies checked, an unresolved V gene covers under half of the shortfall, and the cause of the remainder is unknown. The V and J calls and clone size come from that table; D and trimming were worked out from the DNA. The sample yields 45,000 to 50,000 clones; around 90% were counted once. About 7.3% of the sample rests with the top ten.

The entry originates in a study of blood T cell repertoires in COVID-19 (dated by TCRdb to about 2020). Some background on the complete study: Samples covering the acute and convalescent phases of COVID-19 were provided by collaborators in the United States, Italy and Spain. The prospective study material was composed of cDNA or gDNA derived from T cells, B-cell-depleted T cells, or PBMCs. Subjects who had been exposed to COVID-19, were actively infected with it, or had recovered from it provided the deeply sampled blood TCRbeta repertoires that made up the dataset. The repertoires were released in a freely available public database intended as a resource for research on the immune response to SARS-CoV-2. The samples were drawn from two sources: the first 160 participants of the ongoing ImmuneRACE study, and about 1,300 subjects contributed by 6 global collaborators. A de-identified subject ID, COVID-19 status, age in years and sex were almost always included in the sample metadata. Where available, HLA class I and class II types were obtained from metadata supplied by the sample provider rather than from assay-based typing.

Broad study findings and their caveats: The amount of clinical and demographic metadata varied by source and participant and was provided uncurated.

Collaborating institutions collected whole blood in K2EDTA tubes following their own protocols. For TCRbeta analysis, collaborators shipped samples as frozen whole blood, isolated PBMCs, or DNA extracted from either of those sample types. This chain joins TRBV7-9 to TRBJ2-2, with 7 central nucleotides matching TRBD1. Sequenced: peripheral blood. This TCR came from a man in his fifties with acute or convalescent COVID-19. Here is the DNA: TGTGCCAGCAGCTGGGACAGCCAGAGCACCGGGGAGCTGTTTTTT. The encoded protein is CASSWDSQSTGELFF.